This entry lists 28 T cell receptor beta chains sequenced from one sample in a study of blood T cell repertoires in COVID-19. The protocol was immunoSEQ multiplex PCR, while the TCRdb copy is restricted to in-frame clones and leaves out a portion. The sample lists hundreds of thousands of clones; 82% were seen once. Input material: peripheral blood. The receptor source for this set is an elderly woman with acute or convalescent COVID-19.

The CDR3 here is CAISADRINQPQHF. DNA for the CDR3: TGTGCCATCAGCGCCGACAGGATCAATCAGCCCCAGCATTTT. The chain carries TRBV10-3 and TRBJ1-5, with a possible D match to TRBD1 (6 bases). The CDR3 spans 14 residues. Germline V gene sequence: CDR1 ENHRY, CDR2 SYGVKD. The ends were cut back, 6 bases at V and 3 bases at J, with 12 bases in the middle.

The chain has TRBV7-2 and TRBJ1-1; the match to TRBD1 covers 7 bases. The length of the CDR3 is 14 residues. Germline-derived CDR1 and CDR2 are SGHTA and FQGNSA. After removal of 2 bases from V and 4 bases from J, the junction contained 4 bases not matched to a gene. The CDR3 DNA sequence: TGTGCCAGCAGCTTACGACAGGGCGTCACTGAAGCTTTCTTT. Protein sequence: CASSLRQGVTEAFF.

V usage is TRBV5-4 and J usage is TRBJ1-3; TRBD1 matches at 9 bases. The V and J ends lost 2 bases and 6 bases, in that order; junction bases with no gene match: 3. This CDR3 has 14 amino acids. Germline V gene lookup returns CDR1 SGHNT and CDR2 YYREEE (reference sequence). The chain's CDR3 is CASSLQGAVNTIYF. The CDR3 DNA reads TGTGCCAGCAGCTTACAGGGGGCAGTAAACACCATATATTTT.

This CDR3 is CASSSLSGQTIGTQYF. DNA for the CDR3: TGTGCCAGCAGCTCCCTCTCGGGACAAACGATCGGTACGCAGTATTTT. This chain uses TRBV7-6 with TRBJ2-3, with TRBD1 as a possible D gene (6 bases). There are 16 residues in the CDR3. Germline lookup yields CDR1 SGHVS and CDR2 FNYEAQ. Trimming left V 4 bases short and J 8 bases short, with 22 bases between.

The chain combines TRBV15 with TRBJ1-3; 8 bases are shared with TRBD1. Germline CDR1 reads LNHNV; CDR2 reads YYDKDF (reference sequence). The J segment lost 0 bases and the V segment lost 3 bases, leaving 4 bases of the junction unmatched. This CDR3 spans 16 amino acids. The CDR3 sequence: CATSRDRVRSGNTIYF. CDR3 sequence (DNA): TGTGCCACCAGCAGGGACAGGGTACGCTCTGGAAACACCATATATTTT.

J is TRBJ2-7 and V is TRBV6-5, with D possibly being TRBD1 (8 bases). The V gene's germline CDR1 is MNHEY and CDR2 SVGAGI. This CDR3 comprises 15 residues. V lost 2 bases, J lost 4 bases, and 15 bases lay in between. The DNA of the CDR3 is TGTGCCAGCAGTTACCAAGACAGGGGAGGGTACGAGCAGTACTTC. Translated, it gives CASSYQDRGGYEQYF.

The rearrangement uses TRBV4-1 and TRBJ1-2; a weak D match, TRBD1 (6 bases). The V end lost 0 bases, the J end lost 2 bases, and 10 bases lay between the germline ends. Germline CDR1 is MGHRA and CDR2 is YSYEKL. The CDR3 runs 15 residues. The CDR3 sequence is CASSQDLGQNYGYTF. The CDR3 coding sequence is TGCGCCAGCAGCCAAGATCTTGGACAGAACTATGGCTACACCTTC.

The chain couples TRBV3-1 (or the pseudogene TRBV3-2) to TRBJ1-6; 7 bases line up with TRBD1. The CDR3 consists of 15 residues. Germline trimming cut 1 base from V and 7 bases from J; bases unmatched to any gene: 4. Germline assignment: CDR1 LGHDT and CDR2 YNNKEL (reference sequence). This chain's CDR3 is CASSQVARGNSPLHF. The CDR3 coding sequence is TGTGCCAGCAGCCAAGTCGCCAGGGGGAATTCACCCCTCCACTTT.

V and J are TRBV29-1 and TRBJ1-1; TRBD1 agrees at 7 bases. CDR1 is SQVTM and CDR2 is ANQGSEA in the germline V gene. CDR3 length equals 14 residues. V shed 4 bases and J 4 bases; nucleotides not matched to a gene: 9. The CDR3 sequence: CSVARDRRLTEAFF. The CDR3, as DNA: TGCAGCGTTGCCCGGGACAGACGCCTCACTGAAGCTTTCTTT.

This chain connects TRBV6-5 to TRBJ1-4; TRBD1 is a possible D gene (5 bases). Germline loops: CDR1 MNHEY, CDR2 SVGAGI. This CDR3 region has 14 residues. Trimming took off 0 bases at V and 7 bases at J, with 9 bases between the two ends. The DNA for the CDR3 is TGTGCCAGCAGTTACTCAGGGGACTTTGAAAAACTGTTTTTT. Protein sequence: CASSYSGDFEKLFF.

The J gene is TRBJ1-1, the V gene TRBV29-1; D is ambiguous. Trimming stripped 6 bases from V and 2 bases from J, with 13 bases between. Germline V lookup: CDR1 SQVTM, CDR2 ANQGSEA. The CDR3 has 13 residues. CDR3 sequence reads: CSVVAGFNTEAFF. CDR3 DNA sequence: TGCAGCGTCGTGGCAGGATTTAACACTGAAGCTTTCTTT. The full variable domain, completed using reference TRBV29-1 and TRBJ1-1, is SAVISQKPSRDICQRGTSLTIQCQVDSQVTMMFWYRQQPGQSLTLIATANQGSEATYESGFVIDKFPISRPNLTFSTLTVSNMSPEDSSIYLCSVVAGFNTEAFFGQGTRLTVV.

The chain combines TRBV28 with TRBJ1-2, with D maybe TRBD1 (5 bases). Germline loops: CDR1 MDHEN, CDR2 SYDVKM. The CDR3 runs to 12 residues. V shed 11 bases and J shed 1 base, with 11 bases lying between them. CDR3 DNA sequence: TGTGCCTTTGGGGCCAGTAACTATGGCTACACCTTC. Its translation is CAFGASNYGYTF.

CDR3 in DNA: TGTGCCAGCAGCTTGCTGAAGGGACAGGGACCCTACGAGCAGTACTTC. Amino acids: CASSLLKGQGPYEQYF. This chain links TRBV7-6 with TRBJ2-7, with 9 bases aligning to TRBD1. The CDR3 is made up of 16 amino acids. V lost 3 bases to trimming and J lost 2 bases; unmatched junction nucleotides: 8. CDR1 and CDR2 (germline): SGHVS, FNYEAQ.

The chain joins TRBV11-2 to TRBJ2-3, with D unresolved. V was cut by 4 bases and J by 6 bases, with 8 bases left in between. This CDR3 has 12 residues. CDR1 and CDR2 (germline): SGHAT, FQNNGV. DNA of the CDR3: TGTGCCAGCAGCTACAGCTCGGATACGCAGTATTTT. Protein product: CASSYSSDTQYF. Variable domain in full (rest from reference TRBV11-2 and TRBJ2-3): EAGVAQSPRYKIIEKRQSVAFWCNPISGHATLYWYQQILGQGPKLLIQFQNNGVVDDSQLPKDRFSAERLKGVDSTLKIQPAKLEDSAVYLCASSYSSDTQYFGPGTRLTVL.

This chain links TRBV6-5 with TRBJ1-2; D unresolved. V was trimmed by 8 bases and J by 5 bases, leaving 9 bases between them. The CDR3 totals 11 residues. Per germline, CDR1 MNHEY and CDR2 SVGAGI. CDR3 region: CASRGLYGYTF. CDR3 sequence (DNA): TGTGCCAGCCGAGGGCTTTATGGCTACACCTTC.

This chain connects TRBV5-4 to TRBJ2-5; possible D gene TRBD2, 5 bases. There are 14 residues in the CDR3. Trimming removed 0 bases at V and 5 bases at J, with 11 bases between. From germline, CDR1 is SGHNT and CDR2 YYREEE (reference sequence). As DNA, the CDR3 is TGTGCCAGCAGCTTGGTTTCCGAGGGCGAGACCCAGTACTTC. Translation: CASSLVSEGETQYF. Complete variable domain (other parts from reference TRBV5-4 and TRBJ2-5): ETGVTQSPTHLIKTRGQQVTLRCSSQSGHNTVSWYQQALGQGPQFIFQYYREEENGRGNFPPRFSGLQFPNYSSELNVNALELDDSALYLCASSLVSEGETQYFGPGTRLLVL.

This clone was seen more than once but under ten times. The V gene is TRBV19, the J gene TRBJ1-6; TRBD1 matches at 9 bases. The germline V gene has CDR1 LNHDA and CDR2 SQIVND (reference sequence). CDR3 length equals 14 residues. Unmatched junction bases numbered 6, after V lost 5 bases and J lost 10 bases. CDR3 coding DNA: TGTGCCAGTAGTCCCGGGGACAGGGTGTCACCCCTCCACTTT. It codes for CASSPGDRVSPLHF.

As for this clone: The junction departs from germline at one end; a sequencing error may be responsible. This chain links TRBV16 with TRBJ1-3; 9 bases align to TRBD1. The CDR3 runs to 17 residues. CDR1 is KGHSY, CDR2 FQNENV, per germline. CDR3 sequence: CASSQSSDRGRGNTIYF. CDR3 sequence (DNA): TGTGCCAGCAGTCAATCGTCGGACAGGGGTAGAGGAAACACCATATATTTT.

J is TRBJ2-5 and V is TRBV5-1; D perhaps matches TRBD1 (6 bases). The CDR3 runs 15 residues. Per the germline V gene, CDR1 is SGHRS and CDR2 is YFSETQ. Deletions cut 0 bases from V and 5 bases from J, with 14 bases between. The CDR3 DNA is TGCGCCAGCAGCTTGGGGGACACCCTCGCGGAGACCCAGTACTTC. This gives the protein CASSLGDTLAETQYF.

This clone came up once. The CDR3 DNA sequence: TGTGCCAGCAGCTCATTCACGGGGGTTACTGAAGCTTTCTTT. Encoded protein: CASSSFTGVTEAFF. The gene calls are TRBV7-2 and TRBJ1-1; weak D call: TRBD1 (5 bases). Deletions cut 4 bases from V and 5 bases from J, with 14 bases between. The CDR3 contains 14 residues. Germline CDR1 is SGHTA and CDR2 is FQGNSA.

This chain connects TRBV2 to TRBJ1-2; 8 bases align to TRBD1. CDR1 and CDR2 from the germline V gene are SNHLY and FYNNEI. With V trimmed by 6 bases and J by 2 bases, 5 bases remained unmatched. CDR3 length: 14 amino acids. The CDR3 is CASRGRTGNYGYTF. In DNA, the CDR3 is TGTGCCAGCAGAGGTAGGACAGGGAACTATGGCTACACCTTC.

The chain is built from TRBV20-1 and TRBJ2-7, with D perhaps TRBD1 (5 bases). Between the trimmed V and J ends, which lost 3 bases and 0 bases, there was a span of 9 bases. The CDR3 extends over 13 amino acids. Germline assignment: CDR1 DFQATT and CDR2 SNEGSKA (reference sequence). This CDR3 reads CSASWGGSYEQYF. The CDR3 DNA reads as TGCAGTGCTAGTTGGGGCGGCTCCTACGAGCAGTACTTC.

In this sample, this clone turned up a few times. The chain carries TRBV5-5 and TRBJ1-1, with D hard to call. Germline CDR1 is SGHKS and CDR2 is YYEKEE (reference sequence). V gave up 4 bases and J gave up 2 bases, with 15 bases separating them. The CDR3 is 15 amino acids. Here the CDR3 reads CASSLRPEGNTEAFF. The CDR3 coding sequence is TGTGCCAGCAGCCTCCGTCCCGAGGGTAACACTGAAGCTTTCTTT.

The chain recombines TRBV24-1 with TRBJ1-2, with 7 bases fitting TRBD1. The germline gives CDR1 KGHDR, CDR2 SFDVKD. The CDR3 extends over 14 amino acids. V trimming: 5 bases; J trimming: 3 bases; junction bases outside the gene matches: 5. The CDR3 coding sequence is TGTGCCACCAGTGGTTCCGGACAGGACTATGGCTACACCTTC. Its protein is CATSGSGQDYGYTF.

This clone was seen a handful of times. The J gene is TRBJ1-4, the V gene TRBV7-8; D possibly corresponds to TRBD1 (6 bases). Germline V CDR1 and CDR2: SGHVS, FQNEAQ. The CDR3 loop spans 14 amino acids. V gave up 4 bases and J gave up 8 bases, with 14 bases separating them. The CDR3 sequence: CASSYRVLGEKLFF. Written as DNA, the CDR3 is TGTGCCAGCAGCTACAGGGTTTTGGGGGAAAAACTGTTTTTT.

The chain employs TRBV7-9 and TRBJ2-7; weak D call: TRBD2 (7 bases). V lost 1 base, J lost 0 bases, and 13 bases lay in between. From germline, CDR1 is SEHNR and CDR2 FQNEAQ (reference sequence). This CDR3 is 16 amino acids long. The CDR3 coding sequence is TGTGCCAGCAGCTTAGATGGCGGGGGCCACTCCTACGAGCAGTACTTC. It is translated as CASSLDGGGHSYEQYF.

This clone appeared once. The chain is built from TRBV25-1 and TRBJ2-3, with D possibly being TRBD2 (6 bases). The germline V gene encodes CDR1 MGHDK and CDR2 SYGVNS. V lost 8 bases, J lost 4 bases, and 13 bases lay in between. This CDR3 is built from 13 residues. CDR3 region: CASGLQGADTQYF. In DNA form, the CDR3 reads TGTGCCAGCGGACTACAAGGCGCAGATACGCAGTATTTT. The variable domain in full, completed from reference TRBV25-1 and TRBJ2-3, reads EADIYQTPRYLVIGTGKKITLECSQTMGHDKMYWYQQDPGMELHLIHYSYGVNSTEKGDLSSESTVSRIRTEHFPLTLESARPSHTSQYLCASGLQGADTQYFGPGTRLTVL.

The CDR3 DNA is TGTGCCAGCAGTTTAAGGGTCAACAGGGGAAACACCATATATTTT. Its protein product is CASSLRVNRGNTIYF. This chain connects TRBV28 to TRBJ1-3, with D possibly matching TRBD1 (5 bases). Germline values: CDR1 MDHEN, CDR2 SYDVKM. The CDR3 runs 15 residues. V was trimmed by 2 bases and J by 4 bases, leaving 12 bases between them.